This TCR beta chain comes out of a study of blood T cell repertoires in COVID-19. As for the study in general: Some COVID-19 samples were acute and others convalescent; all came from the United States, Italy and Spain. PBMCs, B-cell-depleted T cells, or T cells were the source of the cDNA or gDNA that made up the material.

In the authors' methods: For nucleated cells, counts were estimated from reference gene primer amplification. Profiling relied on immunoSEQ multiplex PCR, and the TCRdb table lists in-frame clones only, not all of them. From that table come the V and J calls and clone size; the DNA was used to work out D and trimming. The table has approximately 120,000 clones, 83% seen once. The CDR3 has 18 residues. V is TRBV21-1 and J is TRBJ2-7; TRBD2 was called by the table and not checked on the DNA. TRBV21-1 corresponds to a pseudogene. Sample: peripheral blood. The sequence came from a man older than 75 with active or convalescent COVID-19. The DNA for the CDR3 is TGTGCCAGCAGCAAAGTTCGGCAGGGAGGACCCCTAAGCTACGAGCAGTACTTC. As protein: CASSKVRQGGPLSYEQYF.